The 8 T cell receptor beta chains below were found in one sample sequenced in a study of monozygotic twins with inflammatory bowel disease. TCRdb re-called the 5' RACE reads and catalogs CDR3 proteins one per entry, DNA excluded. The ten most abundant clones cover 2% to 2.5% of a sample with about 350,000 distinct CDR3 sequences. The sequencing input was blood. Receptor source: a human donor with ulcerative colitis or Crohn's disease, or a healthy co-twin of an affected twin (not recorded which).

The chain has TRBV5-4 and TRBJ1-5. The CDR3 has 13 amino acids. The V gene's germline CDR1 is SGHNT and CDR2 YYREEE (reference sequence). The CDR3 reads CASSVGWGQPQHF.

The rearrangement uses TRBV10-1 and TRBJ2-2; the D gene TCRdb calls, TRBD1, cannot be checked with no DNA. CDR1 and CDR2 from the germline V gene are WNHNN and SYGVQD (reference sequence). This CDR3 spans 14 amino acids. The CDR3 spells CASSWTVSTGELFF.

The chain joins TRBV20-1 to TRBJ1-5; TCRdb's D call of TRBD1 is untestable without DNA. The CDR3 is made up of 15 amino acids. Germline loops: CDR1 DFQATT, CDR2 SNEGSKA (reference sequence). The CDR3 here is CSAEPGTGINQPQHF.

V is TRBV29-1 and J is TRBJ2-3; TCRdb returns TRBD2, unconfirmable since there is no DNA. The CDR3 is 16 residues long. The germline V gene has CDR1 SQVTM and CDR2 ANQGSEA. The CDR3 reads CSVEGRTSGSTDTQYF.

The chain joins TRBV20-1 to TRBJ2-1; TCRdb's D gene call, TRBD1, goes unchecked for lack of DNA. Germline CDR1 is DFQATT and CDR2 is SNEGSKA (reference sequence). The CDR3 is 14 residues long. The CDR3 loop reads CSAHLGPPGHEQFF.

This chain links TRBV20-1 with TRBJ1-5; TCRdb picks TRBD1, but there is no DNA to check that call. Germline CDR1 reads DFQATT; CDR2 reads SNEGSKA (reference sequence). The CDR3 has 13 residues. The CDR3 loop is CSARGTGDQPQHF.

The rearrangement joins TRBV2 to TRBJ1-2. The CDR3 is 15 amino acids. Germline CDR1 reads SNHLY; CDR2 reads FYNNEI. CDR3 sequence reads: CASSEDIGRARGYTF. Full variable domain (missing parts from reference TRBV2 and TRBJ1-2): EPEVTQTPSHQVTQMGQEVILRCVPISNHLYFYWYRQILGQKVEFLVSFYNNEISEKSEIFDDQFSVERPDGSNFTLKIRSTKLEDSAMYFCASSEDIGRARGYTFGSGTRLTVV.

The chain combines TRBV6-6 with TRBJ1-2. The CDR3 totals 11 residues. Germline loops: CDR1 MNHNY, CDR2 SVGAGI (reference sequence). The CDR3 spells CASSANYGYTF.